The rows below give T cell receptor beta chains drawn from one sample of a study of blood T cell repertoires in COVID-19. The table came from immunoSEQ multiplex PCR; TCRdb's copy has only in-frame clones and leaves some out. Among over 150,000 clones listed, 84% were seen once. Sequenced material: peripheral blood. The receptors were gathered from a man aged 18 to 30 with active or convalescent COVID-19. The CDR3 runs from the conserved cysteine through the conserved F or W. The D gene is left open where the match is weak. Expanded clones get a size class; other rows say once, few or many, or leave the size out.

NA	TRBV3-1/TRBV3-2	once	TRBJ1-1	CASSHLTGTEAFF	TGTGCCAGCAGCCACCTGACAGGCACTGAAGCTTTCTTT
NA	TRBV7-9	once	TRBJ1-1	CASSPLTGRNTEAFF	TGTGCCAGCAGCCCATTAACCGGGAGGAACACTGAAGCTTTCTTT
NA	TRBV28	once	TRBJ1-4	CASSGQPSSHEKLFF	TGTGCCAGCTCCGGACAGCCCAGTTCTCATGAAAAACTGTTTTTT
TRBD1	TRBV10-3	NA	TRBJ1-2	CATRAGTDDGYTF	TGTGCCACTCGGGCGGGGACAGATGATGGCTACACCTTC
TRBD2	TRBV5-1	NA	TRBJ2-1	CASSWERGEQFF	TGCGCCAGCAGCTGGGAGCGGGGAGAGCAGTTCTTC
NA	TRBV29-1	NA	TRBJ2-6	CSVGQSRSGANVLTF	TGCAGCGTCGGACAGTCCCGCTCTGGGGCCAACGTCCTGACTTTC
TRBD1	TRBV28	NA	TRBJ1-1	CASSPSDRPLSEAFF	TGTGCCAGCAGTCCCTCGGACAGGCCTCTTAGTGAAGCTTTCTTT
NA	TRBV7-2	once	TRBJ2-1	CASSPEGGDTSVF	TGTGCCAGCAGCCCAGAGGGGGGGGACACCTCTGTCTTC
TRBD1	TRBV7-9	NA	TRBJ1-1	CASSLGQGHMNTEAFF	TGTGCCAGCAGCTTAGGACAGGGGCATATGAACACTGAAGCTTTCTTT
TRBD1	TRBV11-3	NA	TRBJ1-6	CASSWTGHSPLHF	TGTGCCAGCAGCTGGACAGGTCATTCACCCCTCCACTTT
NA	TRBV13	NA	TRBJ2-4	CASSFGEVAKNIQYF	TGTGCCAGCAGCTTCGGGGAGGTGGCCAAAAACATTCAGTACTTC
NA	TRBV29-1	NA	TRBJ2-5	CSVDTPRAGHLYQETQYF	TGCAGCGTTGATACGCCCCGAGCGGGACATTTGTACCAAGAGACCCAGTACTTC